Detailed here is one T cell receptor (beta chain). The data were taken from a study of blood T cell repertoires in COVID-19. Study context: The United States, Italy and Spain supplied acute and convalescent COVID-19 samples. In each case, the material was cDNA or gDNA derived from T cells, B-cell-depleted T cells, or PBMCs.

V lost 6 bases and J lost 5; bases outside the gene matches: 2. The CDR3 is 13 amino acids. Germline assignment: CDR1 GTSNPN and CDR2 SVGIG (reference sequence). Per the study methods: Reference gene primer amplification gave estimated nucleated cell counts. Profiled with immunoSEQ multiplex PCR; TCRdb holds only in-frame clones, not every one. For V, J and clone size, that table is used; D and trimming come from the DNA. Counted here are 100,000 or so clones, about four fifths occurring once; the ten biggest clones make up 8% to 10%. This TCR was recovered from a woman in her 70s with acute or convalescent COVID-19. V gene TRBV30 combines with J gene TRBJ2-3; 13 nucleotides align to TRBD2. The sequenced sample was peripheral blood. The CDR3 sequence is CACTSGREDTQYF. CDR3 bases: TGTGCCTGTACTAGCGGGAGGGAAGATACGCAGTATTTT. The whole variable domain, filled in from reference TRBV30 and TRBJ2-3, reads SQTIHQWPATLVQPVGSPLSLECTVEGTSNPNLYWYRQAAGRGLQLLFYSVGIGQISSEVPQNLSASRPQDRQFILSSKKLLLSDSGFYLCACTSGREDTQYFGPGTRLTVL.